These T cell receptor beta chains were read from a single sample in a study of cytomegalovirus exposure and HLA in healthy donors. Profiled with immunoSEQ multiplex PCR; TCRdb holds only in-frame clones, not every one. The table has about 67,000 clones, roughly two thirds seen once. Sequences were obtained from PBMCs. Receptor source: a woman aged 30 to 39 in good health and CMV-seronegative. Both conserved end residues are part of each CDR3. D genes are given only for firm matches. Clone size appears in some rows only: once, few, many, or a class for an expanded clone.

clone_size d_call j_call v_call cdr3_nt cdr3_aa
NA NA TRBJ1-1 TRBV30 TGTGCCTGGAGGTGGGAGTGGGGAAACACTGAAGCTTTCTTT CAWRWEWGNTEAFF
NA TRBD1 TRBJ2-7 TRBV6-1 TGTGCCAGCAGTGCTGTAAGGGGGCCGGGTGAGCAGTACTTC CASSAVRGPGEQYF
NA NA TRBJ2-2 TRBV5-1 TGCGCCAGCAGCTTGTTAGAGATTGGCACCGGGGAGCTGTTTTTT CASSLLEIGTGELFF
NA NA TRBJ2-7 TRBV21-1 TGTGCCAGCAGCAGGCGACTGTGGGCCTACGAGCAGTACTTC CASSRRLWAYEQYF
once NA TRBJ2-5 TRBV29-1 TGCAGCGTTGGACAGATTTCTCAAGAGACCCAGTACTTC CSVGQISQETQYF
NA TRBD2 TRBJ2-3 TRBV7-6 TGTGCCAGCAGCTCGGGGACTTTAGCGGGGGTCACAGATACGCAGTATTTT CASSSGTLAGVTDTQYF
NA NA TRBJ1-1 TRBV9 TGTGCCAGCAGCGTAGGGCGGGTCTCTTTGAACACTGAAGCTTTCTTT CASSVGRVSLNTEAFF
NA TRBD1 TRBJ1-1 TRBV2 TGTGCCAGCAAGGGGGCGAACACTGAAGCTTTCTTT CASKGANTEAFF
NA NA TRBJ2-1 TRBV4-2 TGTGCCAGCAGCCAAGATCCCGCTCAACCGGGGGGCCGAAATGGGCAGTTCTTC CASSQDPAQPGGRNGQFF
NA NA TRBJ2-7 TRBV5-5 TGTGCCAGCAGCTTGGGAGGGTCGTACAGGGCCTACGAGCAGTACTTC CASSLGGSYRAYEQYF
NA TRBD1 TRBJ1-3 TRBV7-9 TGTGCCAGCAGCTCGACAGGGGAGGGAAACACCATATATTTT CASSSTGEGNTIYF
NA TRBD1 TRBJ2-1 TRBV7-2 TGTGCCAGCAGCACGGGACAGAACTACAATGAGCAGTTCTTC CASSTGQNYNEQFF
many TRBD1 TRBJ1-1 TRBV19 TGTGCCAGTAGTCAAGGGACAGGAGTAGGGACTGAAGCTTTCTTT CASSQGTGVGTEAFF
NA NA TRBJ2-7 TRBV5-1 TGCGCCAGCAGCCTTCAGGTTAACGAGCAGTACTTC CASSLQVNEQYF
NA NA TRBJ1-1 TRBV7-9 TGCGCCAGCAGCCAAGATCTTTTTCCGGGAATGGACACTGAAGCTTTCTTT CASSQDLFPGMDTEAFF
few TRBD2 TRBJ2-2 TRBV7-9 TGTGCCAGCAGCCTCACTAGCGGGGGGAACACCGGGGAGCTGTTTTTT CASSLTSGGNTGELFF
NA NA TRBJ2-3 TRBV7-3 TGTGCCAGCAGCTTAAGGGAGGCAGATACGCAGTATTTT CASSLREADTQYF
NA TRBD1 TRBJ2-2 TRBV19 TGTGCCAGTAGCGTGACAGGGATCCGCGAGCTGTTTTTT CASSVTGIRELFF
NA TRBD2 TRBJ2-5 TRBV11-3 TGTGCCAGCAGCCCAATTAGCGGGGGGGCCTCTGGGACCCAGTACTTC CASSPISGGASGTQYF
few TRBD2 TRBJ2-1 TRBV5-6 TGTGCCAGCAGCTTGGACAGGACTAGCGCCCACAATGAGCAGTTCTTC CASSLDRTSAHNEQFF
NA TRBD2 TRBJ2-1 TRBV10-2 TGCGCCAGCCTCTGGGTGGTAGCGGGGAAAAAGGGGAATGAGCAGTTCTTC CASLWVVAGKKGNEQFF
few NA TRBJ1-1 TRBV10-1 TGCGCCAGCAGTTTCGGGGTTGGCACTGAAGCTTTCTTT CASSFGVGTEAFF
few NA TRBJ2-2 TRBV19 TGTGCCAGTATGTTCGGGGTGGGGTTTCCGAACACCGGGGAGCTGTTTTTT CASMFGVGFPNTGELFF
NA TRBD1 TRBJ2-3 TRBV28 TGTGCCACCTCCGAAGACAGGGTCACAGATACGCAGTATTTT CATSEDRVTDTQYF
NA TRBD2 TRBJ2-7 TRBV7-8 TGTGCCAGCAGCTTGGATCCTCTAGCGGGAGCTGAGCAGTACTTC CASSLDPLAGAEQYF
few TRBD1 TRBJ1-4 TRBV7-2 TGTGCCAGCAGCTTAGGAGACAGGGGTAATGAAAAACTGTTTTTT CASSLGDRGNEKLFF
NA TRBD1 TRBJ2-5 TRBV5-5 TGTGCCAGCAGTACAGGGGGCGAGACCCAGTACTTC CASSTGGETQYF
NA TRBD2 TRBJ2-5 TRBV13 TGTGCCAGCAGCTTACCCGCTACTAGCGTGGGAGGAGAGACCCAGTACTTC CASSLPATSVGGETQYF
NA NA TRBJ1-5 TRBV27 TGTGCCAGCAGTTTATCGGGGGGGGGTCAGCCCCAGCATTTT CASSLSGGGQPQHF
NA TRBD2 TRBJ2-2 TRBV9 TGTGCCAGCAGCGTAGTTGGGACTAGCTTGGGTTCCGGGGAGCTGTTTTTT CASSVVGTSLGSGELFF
NA NA TRBJ2-7 TRBV4-2 TGTGCCAGCAGCCAAGATAGGCTAGACTACGAGCAGTACTTC CASSQDRLDYEQYF
NA NA TRBJ1-6 TRBV4-1 TGCGCCAGCAGCCAAGATCGGGGGACGGCGGGGTCACCCCTCCACTTT CASSQDRGTAGSPLHF
NA TRBD1 TRBJ2-7 TRBV9 TGTGCCAGCAGCGCCCAGACAGGGGGATATCACGAGCAGTACTTC CASSAQTGGYHEQYF
few NA TRBJ1-1 TRBV4-2 TGTGCCAGCAGCCAGGGAAGGGGCCTGAACACTGAAGCTTTCTTT CASSQGRGLNTEAFF
NA NA TRBJ1-2 TRBV11-3 TGTGCCAGCAGCTTAGGTCCAGGGTGGGATGGCTACACCTTC CASSLGPGWDGYTF
NA NA TRBJ1-4 TRBV27 TGTGCCAGCAGTTTATGGGGGGTCAATGAAAAACTGTTTTTT CASSLWGVNEKLFF
NA TRBD1 TRBJ2-7 TRBV5-4 TGTGCCAGCAGTTGGGGGACAGGGGGTCCCTACGAGCAGTACTTC CASSWGTGGPYEQYF
NA TRBD1 TRBJ2-7 TRBV5-6 TGTGCCAGCAGTCTCGGACAGGGGGTTACCTACGAGCAGTACTTC CASSLGQGVTYEQYF
NA TRBD2 TRBJ2-3 TRBV5-4 TGTGCCAGCAGCTTGGACGGACTAGCGGGGGGAGGGGGTTTTGTTACGCAGTATTTT CASSLDGLAGGGGFVTQYF
NA NA TRBJ1-6 TRBV4-1 TGCGCCAGCAGCCAAGATTGGGGGACTCCTAATTCACCCCTCCACTTT CASSQDWGTPNSPLHF
NA TRBD2 TRBJ2-7 TRBV4-2 TGTGCCAGCAGCCAAAACCTAGCGGGGGGGGACGAGCAGTACTTC CASSQNLAGGDEQYF
NA NA TRBJ2-1 TRBV2 TGTGCCAGCAGTACAAGCTCCCTCGGGTTTGGTGAGCAGTTCTTC CASSTSSLGFGEQFF
NA NA TRBJ2-5 TRBV2 TGTGCCAGCAGTGAAGGCTGGGCGGAGACCCAGTACTTC CASSEGWAETQYF
few NA TRBJ1-1 TRBV30 TGTGCCTGGAACACGGGGGGTGTTGGCACTGAAGCTTTCTTT CAWNTGGVGTEAFF
NA NA TRBJ2-1 TRBV6-5 TGTGCCAGCAGTTACTCCACACCCTGGCGGAATGAGCAGTTCTTC CASSYSTPWRNEQFF
NA NA TRBJ2-3 TRBV10-3 TGTGCCGCCAGCGAGGGGGGCACAGATACGCAGTATTTT CAASEGGTDTQYF
few NA TRBJ2-2 TRBV7-8 TGTGCCAGCAGCTTAGTCCGGTTCACCGGGGAGCTGTTTTTT CASSLVRFTGELFF
NA NA TRBJ1-1 TRBV11-3 TGTGCCAGCAGCTCCTTACGACTAACAGGGATTCGGGCTGAAGCTTTCTTT CASSSLRLTGIRAEAFF
NA NA TRBJ2-1 TRBV5-4 TGTGCCAGCAGCGGAGGAGGGGCCCATGGGGGTGAGCAGTTCTTC CASSGGGAHGGEQFF
few NA TRBJ1-2 TRBV10-3 TGTGCCATCAGTGGCGGGGACTTATATGGCTACACCTTC CAISGGDLYGYTF
NA NA TRBJ2-1 TRBV27 TGTGCCAGCAGTTTTGAGGTGCCGGGCAATGAGCAGTTCTTC CASSFEVPGNEQFF
NA TRBD1 TRBJ1-1 TRBV5-1 TGCGCCAGCAGCGTTACAGGGGGAAACACTGAAGCTTTCTTT CASSVTGGNTEAFF
once NA TRBJ2-5 TRBV4-1 TGCGCCAGCTCCGACGGGGTTCAAGAGACCCAGTACTTC CASSDGVQETQYF
NA TRBD1 TRBJ2-7 TRBV10-1 TGCGCCAGCAGTGAGCGGGACAGATCCTACGAGCAGTACTTC CASSERDRSYEQYF
NA NA TRBJ2-1 TRBV6-6 TGTGCCAGCAGAGCGGACTTTTACAATGAGCAGTTCTTC CASRADFYNEQFF
few TRBD1 TRBJ1-2 TRBV7-3 TGTGCCAGCAGCTTAGAGCCCGTCGGGACAGGGGGGGACTATGGCTACACCTTC CASSLEPVGTGGDYGYTF
NA NA TRBJ2-1 TRBV23-1 TGCGCCAGCAGTCATCAGGTGACAGGCCCCGGGGGGAATGAGCAGTTCTTC CASSHQVTGPGGNEQFF